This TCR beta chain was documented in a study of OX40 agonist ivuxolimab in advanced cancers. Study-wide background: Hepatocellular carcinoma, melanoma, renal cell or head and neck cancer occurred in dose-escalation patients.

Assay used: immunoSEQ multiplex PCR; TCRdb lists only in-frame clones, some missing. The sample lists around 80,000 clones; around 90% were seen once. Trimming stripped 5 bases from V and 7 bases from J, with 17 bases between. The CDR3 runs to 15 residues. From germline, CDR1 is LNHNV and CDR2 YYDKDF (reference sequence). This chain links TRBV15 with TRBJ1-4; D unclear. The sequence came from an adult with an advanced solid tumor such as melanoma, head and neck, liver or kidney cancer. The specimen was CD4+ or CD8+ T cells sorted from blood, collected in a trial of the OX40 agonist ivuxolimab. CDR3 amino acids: CATSFGNRVTEKLFF. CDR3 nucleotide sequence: TGTGCCACCAGCTTCGGAAATAGGGTGACTGAAAAACTGTTTTTT.